This section outlines one T cell receptor (beta chain) sequence together with its context. Its antigen remains unknown. These data originate in a study of regulatory T cells in long-lasting Graves disease. Study results and caveats: Lower TCR diversity was seen in persistent Graves' patients than in newly diagnosed ones.

Time point indicated: newly diagnosed GD, antithyroid drugs for less than 3 months. The TCR library was made from RNA that had been extracted from PBMCs in TRIzol. J lost 1 base, V lost 6 bases, and 7 bases had no gene match. The germline CDR1 and CDR2 sequences are DFQATT and SNEGSKA (reference sequence). The CDR3 is made up of 14 amino acids. Arm-PCR with iRepertoire HTBI primers amplified the CDR3 regions for these TCR beta libraries. Each CDR3 protein gets one entry after TCRdb re-called the multiplex PCR reads with MiXCR. The data contain approximately 400,000 distinct CDR3 sequences, more than 13% of them seen just once; the ten biggest clones take up roughly a sixth. These data are also associated with another study on T cells in Graves' hyperthyroidism and ophthalmopathy. From that second work: In making diagnoses, clinical symptoms, serum thyroxine and TRAb, thyroid ultrasound and orbital computed tomography were all used. When the TCR CDR3 underwent first-round RT-PCR, the HTBI primer set was used. Stable hyperthyroidism was separated from ophthalmopathy by a model based on 13 V-J features.

The chain has TRBV20-1 and TRBJ2-7; 9 bases are a match to TRBD2. This receptor was identified in a woman in her twenties or thirties with Graves disease. The material was peripheral blood mononuclear cells (PBMCs), obtained at new diagnosis, from a patient treated with antithyroid drugs. The CDR3 bases are TGCAGTGCAATGGCTAGCGGGATTTCCTACGAGCAGTACTTC. This encodes CSAMASGISYEQYF.